This T cell receptor (beta chain) was captured in a study of cytomegalovirus exposure and HLA in healthy donors. Study-wide findings and caveats: The study carried out a later analysis of TCR beta sequences. It associated roughly 17,000 of them with specific HLA alleles at a false discovery rate of 0.05. With later analysis, a missense DCLRE1C variant became linked to TCR beta V- and J-gene trimming. A previous analysis found most TCR beta V segments productive roughly 87% or roughly 30% of the time. An assumption of roughly uniform sequencing depth across donors underlay the presence/absence analyses.

Deletions cut 8 bases from V and 4 bases from J, with 21 bases between. CDR1 MNHEY and CDR2 SVGAGI come from the germline V gene. The CDR3 length is 15 residues. This clone has a count of ten or more. Its target is not known. The primer mix had 60 Vbeta and 13 Jbeta primers. The protocol was immunoSEQ multiplex PCR, while the TCRdb copy is restricted to in-frame clones and leaves out a portion. The table records about 160,000 clones, approximately 86% of them present only once. The source is a woman aged 18-29 years in good health and CMV-seronegative. Input material: PBMCs. The V and J genes are TRBV6-5 and TRBJ2-7, with D possibly being TRBD2 (6 bases). This CDR3 reads CASSSGRGSVYEQYF. CDR3 sequence (DNA): TGTGCCAGCTCCTCAGGGCGGGGTTCGGTGTACGAGCAGTACTTC.